This T cell receptor (beta chain) was observed in a study of shared clonotypes between healthy human individuals. Study-wide results and limits: Enrolling few donors narrowed the genetic and exposure-history diversity that was represented. It was only blood that was sampled, and tissue repertoires likely differ.

As originally analysed: Filtering differed, since immunoSEQ gave only junction sequences and no quality scores. Here immunoSEQ multiplex PCR was the method, and the copy in TCRdb shows in-frame clones only, minus some. V and J calls plus clone size are reproduced from that table; the DNA served to infer D and trimming. The repertoire holds 2,500,000 or so clones, with just under 95% as singletons. This clone was detected only once. Its antigen is not identified. Germline CDR1 reads SGDLS; CDR2 reads YYNGEE. The CDR3 is 14 amino acids. The V and J ends lost 4 bases and 1 base respectively, with 10 bases between them.

The sample was naive CD4+ T cells from PBMCs. The subset: CD45RA+ positively selected. This clonotype originated in a man aged 18 to 29 in good health. Some clones in this sample may be carry-over from other donors' samples. V and J are TRBV9 and TRBJ2-3; no firm D call. The CDR3 spells CASSPRAGTDTQYF. CDR3 DNA: TGTGCCAGCAGCCCAAGGGCGGGCACAGATACGCAGTATTTT.